The T cell receptor beta chain under discussion was sequenced for a study of cytomegalovirus exposure and HLA in healthy donors. Study-wide findings and caveats: According to reports, the classifier identified cytomegalovirus status with high specificity and sensitivity.

In germline, CDR1 is LNHDA, CDR2 SQIVND (reference sequence). Trimming shortened V by 4 bases and J by 6 bases, and 16 bases separated the two germline ends. The CDR3 contains 14 residues. Use of 60 Vbeta and 13 Jbeta primers characterized the PCR. This table comes from immunoSEQ multiplex PCR, and its TCRdb copy is limited to in-frame clones, with some not included. The sample lists more than 95,000 clones; around 10% were seen once. This clone was counted a few times. Its target is not known. Sequences were obtained from PBMCs. The chain has TRBV19 and TRBJ2-7, with a possible D match to TRBD2 (7 bases). The clonotype comes from a man aged 30 to 45 in good health and CMV-seronegative. CDR3 region: CASSRGVGGPEQYF. The CDR3 region has the DNA TGTGCCAGTAGTAGGGGCGTCGGGGGGCCCGAGCAGTACTTC. Full variable domain (outside the CDR3, taken from reference TRBV19 and TRBJ2-7): DGGITQSPKYLFRKEGQNVTLSCEQNLNHDAMYWYRQDPGQGLRLIYYSQIVNDFQKGDIAEGYSVSREKKESFPLTVTSAQKNPTAFYLCASSRGVGGPEQYFGPGTRLTVT.